This TCR beta chain was sequenced in a study of shared clonotypes between healthy human individuals. TCRdb keeps only in-frame clones here, not all; method: immunoSEQ multiplex PCR. This sample has millions of clones, with just over 90% found just once. The CDR3 extends over 18 amino acids. The V and J ends lost 2 bases and 5 bases, in that order; junction bases with no gene match: 15. The germline CDR1 and CDR2 sequences are MGHDK and SYGVNS. In regard to this clone: Its specificity is unknown.

General study findings and limits: Generation probability values for non-shared clonotypes were lower than those for clonotypes shared by all four donors. Depth was large, yet rarefaction showed that sorted-subset sequencing was incomplete.

Positive CCR7 selection of CD45RO-negative cells yielded the naive CD8 cells, and terminally differentiated effector memory CD45RA+ cells were excluded. The gene calls are TRBV25-1 and TRBJ2-3; 8 bases fit TRBD2. Material: naive CD8+ T cells from PBMCs. The clonotype was recovered from a man between 18 and 35 years old in good health. Some clones in this sample may be carry-over from other donors' samples. The CDR3: CASSEGLAGFSWVDTQYF. The CDR3 DNA reads TGTGCCAGCAGTGAAGGGCTAGCGGGTTTTAGTTGGGTAGATACGCAGTATTTT.